This TCR beta chain was profiled in a study of healthy donors' naive CD4 and CD8 T cells. Findings and caveats of the study: Positive CDR3 charge linked to CD4+ cells, negative to CD8+ cells.

Of note for this clonotype: Its antigen is unknown.

V was clipped by 5 bases and J by 1 base; unmatched bases: 2. CDR3 length: 15 residues. Germline V gene data show CDR1 as MNHEY and CDR2 as SMNVEV (reference sequence). Starting from around 500 ng of total RNA, TCR libraries were made with linear amplification. MiXCR was run by TCRdb on the reads, yielding one entry per CDR3 protein. Here the sample spans approximately 180,000 distinct CDR3 sequences, about 70% being singletons. The source is a pool of human donors in good health; the sample pools cells from several healthy donors. This rearrangement joins TRBV27 to TRBJ2-2; 9 bases agree with TRBD1. The sample was naive CD4+ and CD8+ T cells sorted from blood, pooled from several donors. The CDR3 nucleotides are TGTGCCAGCAGTCGACAGGGGGAGAACACCGGGGAGCTGTTTTTT. The encoded protein is CASSRQGENTGELFF.